This T cell receptor beta chain stems from a study of T cells in women clearing cervical HPV infection. The CDR3 has 13 amino acids. V lost 2 bases and J lost 6, with 9 bases in between. In germline, CDR1 is MGHRA, CDR2 YSYEKL. Sequencing used immunoSEQ multiplex PCR; TCRdb keeps in-frame clones, though not all of them. With approximately 40,000 clones in the sample, the ten largest clones hold 7.6%. About this clone itself: Its target is not known. Read data end 3 residues before the CDR3 end; the end is taken from the germline J gene.

Study-wide results and limits: Effector/memory and HPV-specific T cells were not isolated, and association timing is unknown.

The origin of this receptor is a woman aged 18-70 years with a cervical HPV16 infection that either progressed to CIN3+ or cleared (not recorded which). The gene calls are TRBV4-1 and TRBJ2-3; unclear D gene. The sequencing sample was made of blood buffy coat. The CDR3 spells CASSQQLRDTQYF. CDR3 bases read: TGCGCCAGCAGCCAACAACTGCGGGATACG.